This TCR beta chain was found in a study of technical replicates of blood from a few donors. The assay was immunoSEQ multiplex PCR, and TCRdb's table has in-frame clones only and misses some. The sample consists of 70,000 to 95,000 clones, around 95% of them appearing once. This clonotype was obtained from a human donor in good health. Specimen: T cells isolated from PBMCs.

CDR3 coding DNA: TGTGCCAGCAGCTCACTTGTGAGGGGGCCCAACTACAATGAGCAGTTCTTC. Its protein is CASSSLVRGPNYNEQFF. The rearrangement uses TRBV7-9 and TRBJ2-1; 7 positions agree with TRBD1. The V segment lost 4 bases and the J segment 3 bases; nucleotides outside the gene matches: 12. Germline V lookup: CDR1 SEHNR, CDR2 FQNEAQ (reference sequence). The CDR3 runs to 17 residues.